This T cell receptor (beta chain) originates from a study of blood T cells in healthy people across ages. Donor samples were obtained from healthy Caucasian individuals from Russia, aged roughly 6 to 90. Investigators took approximately 9.4 milliliters of peripheral blood from every donor. Through a sample-barcoded 5' primer and a J-beta primer mix, a second PCR was run for roughly 7 to 11 cycles. The template-switch adaptor, which had 12 random nucleotides, put a tag on each cDNA molecule. At least 2.5 million CDR3-containing paired-end reads were obtained per sample. TCRdb independently ran MiXCR on the 5' RACE reads; one entry per CDR3 protein. Counted here are 250,000 to 300,000 distinct CDR3 sequences, less than 30% occurring once; the ten biggest clones make up roughly 30%. CDR1 is MGHRA and CDR2 is YSYEKL in the germline V gene. Trimming left V 2 bases short and J 4 bases short, with 9 bases between. CDR3 length equals 14 residues.

The table lists this clonotype with a few counts. The chain links TRBV4-1 to TRBJ1-5; tentative D call: TRBD1 (6 bases). Material: blood. The origin of this receptor is a woman aged 70-85 years in good health. CDR3 protein: CASSQQGLNQPQHF. The CDR3 bases are TGCGCCAGCAGCCAACAGGGGTTGAATCAGCCCCAGCATTTT.